This entry features one TCR beta chain sequence. Antigen unknown. Just one base apart from a much larger clone, this may be a read error. Points from the study as a whole: Greatest tumor Treg TCR overlap was with tumor naive CD4+ cells.

The CDR3 has 14 amino acids. Looked up from germline, CDR1 is SGDLS and CDR2 is YYNGEE. TCRdb reprocessed the 5' RACE reads with MiXCR, giving one entry per CDR3 protein. The sample holds 35,000 to 50,000 distinct CDR3 sequences, about a fifth seen once. Treg sorting used a CD4+CD25+CD127-/low gate. The chain carries TRBV9 and TRBJ2-2, with D perhaps matching TRBD2 (5 bases). Sequenced: Tregs sorted from a lymph node. This TCR was sampled from a female donor with breast cancer. CDR3 DNA sequence: TGTGCCAGCAGCGTAGGCAGCAACACCGGGGAGCTGTATTTT. This sequence encodes CASSVGSNTGELYF.